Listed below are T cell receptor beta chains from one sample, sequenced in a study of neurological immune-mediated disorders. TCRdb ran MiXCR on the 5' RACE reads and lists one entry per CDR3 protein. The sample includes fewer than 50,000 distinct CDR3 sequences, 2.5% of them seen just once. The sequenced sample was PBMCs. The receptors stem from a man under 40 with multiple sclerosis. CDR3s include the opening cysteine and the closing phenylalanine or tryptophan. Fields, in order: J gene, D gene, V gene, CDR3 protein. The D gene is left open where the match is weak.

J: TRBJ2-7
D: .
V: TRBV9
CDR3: CASSPSPQIYEQYF

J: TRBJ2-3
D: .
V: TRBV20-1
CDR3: CSARSSRDPADTQYF

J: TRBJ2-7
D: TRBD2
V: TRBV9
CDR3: CASSTSGSSYEQYF

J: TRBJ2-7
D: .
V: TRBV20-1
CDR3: CSARDAATVYEQYF

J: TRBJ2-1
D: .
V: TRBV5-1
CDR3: CASSFQRNEQFF

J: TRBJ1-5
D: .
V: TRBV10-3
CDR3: CAISDRGGNQPQHF

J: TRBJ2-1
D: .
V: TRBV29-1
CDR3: CSVGISVREQFF

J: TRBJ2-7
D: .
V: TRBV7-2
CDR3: CASSKPPRYEQYF

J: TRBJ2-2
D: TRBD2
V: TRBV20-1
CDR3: CSARDPRTSGGMNTGELFF

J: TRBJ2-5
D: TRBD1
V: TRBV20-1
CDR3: CSAGQVLGQETQYF

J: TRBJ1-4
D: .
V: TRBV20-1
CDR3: CSARGPIETTNEKLFF

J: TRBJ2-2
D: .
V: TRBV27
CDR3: CASRTLLGAGELFF

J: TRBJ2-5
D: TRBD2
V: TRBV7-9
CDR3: CASSRQAGVETQYF

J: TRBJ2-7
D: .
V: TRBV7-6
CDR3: CASSHRGAYEQYF

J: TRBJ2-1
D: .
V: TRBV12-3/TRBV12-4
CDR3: CASSLSNEQFF

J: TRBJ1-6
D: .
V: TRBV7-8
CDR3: CASSSTRFVRNSPLHF